These 20 T cell receptor beta chains were sequenced from one sample in a study of T cells in Graves' hyperthyroidism and ophthalmopathy. Amplified regions were TCR beta CDR3 sequences from RNA transcripts. In the first-round RT-PCR of the TCR CDR3, the HTBI primer set was used. TCRdb re-analysed the multiplex PCR reads in MiXCR, keeping a single row per CDR3 protein. The table lists 450,000 to 600,000 distinct CDR3 sequences, around 15% of them singletons. Material: blood. The receptors derive from a woman aged 40 to 50 with Graves' hyperthyroidism.

In its sample, this clonotype was seen a few times. The rearrangement links TRBV29-1 to TRBJ2-7, with 7 positions matching TRBD2. CDR3 length: 13 residues. V was clipped by 0 bases and J by 4 bases; unmatched bases: 3. CDR1 and CDR2 (germline): SQVTM, ANQGSEA. In nucleotides, the CDR3 is TGCAGCGTTGAAGATTCGCGGGGGTACGAGCAGTACTTC. Amino acid sequence: CSVEDSRGYEQYF.

This clonotype was detected many times. At one of its ends the junction is not consistent with the germline gene, which may arise from a read error. The chain is built from TRBV20-1 and TRBJ1-5; D remains ambiguous. The CDR3 consists of 13 residues. Germline CDR1 is DFQATT and CDR2 is SNEGSKA (reference sequence). CDR3 nucleotide sequence: TGCAGTGCTAGAGGGGCTGAGAATCGGCCCCAGCATTTT. Translation: CSARGAENRPQHF.

This clonotype was detected ten times or more. The V call is TRBV30, the J call TRBJ2-2, with a possible D match to TRBD2 (6 bases). With 4 bases removed from V and 10 bases from J, the gap between germline ends came to 13 bases. The CDR3 contains 12 residues. Germline assignment: CDR1 GTSNPN and CDR2 SVGIG (reference sequence). The CDR3 sequence: CAWTGTAAELFF. DNA for the CDR3: TGTGCCTGGACAGGGACTGCCGCGGAGCTGTTTTTT.

The chain links TRBV6-1 to TRBJ1-2, with TRBD1 matching 9 bases. The CDR3 loop spans 15 amino acids. Trimming cost V 5 bases and J 2 bases; bases outside gene matches: 6. CDR1 is MNHNS, CDR2 SASEGT, per germline. CDR3 nucleotide sequence: TGTGCCAGCAGTACCACCGGGACAGGGAACTATGGCTACACCTTC. Encoded protein: CASSTTGTGNYGYTF.

The chain recombines TRBV30 with TRBJ2-1; 14 positions match TRBD2. This CDR3 has 15 amino acids. V trimming: 4 bases; J trimming: 13 bases; junction bases outside the gene matches: 12. Germline loops: CDR1 GTSNPN, CDR2 SVGIG (reference sequence). Here the CDR3 reads CAWTRLAGGGGNQFF. As DNA, the CDR3 is TGTGCCTGGACCCGACTAGCGGGAGGGGGGGGGAACCAGTTCTTC.

The sample holds many counts of this clonotype. This rearrangement joins TRBV27 to TRBJ1-1; D is unresolved. The CDR3 has 15 amino acids. Germline loops: CDR1 MNHEY, CDR2 SMNVEV (reference sequence). The germline V and J ends were trimmed by 0 bases and 4 bases, with 12 bases remaining between them. The CDR3 sequence: CASSLSGRWGTEAFF. The CDR3 DNA follows: TGTGCCAGCAGTTTATCGGGCAGGTGGGGCACTGAAGCTTTCTTT.

This clonotype has a count of ten or more. The CDR3 nucleotides are TGTGCCAGCAGTGGGAGACTTGCCGTGGGCAATGAGCAGTTCTTC. Its protein product is CASSGRLAVGNEQFF. The chain joins TRBV12-3 or TRBV12-4 to TRBJ2-1; possibly TRBD2 for D (5 bases). Trimming took 5 bases from V and 6 from J, leaving 17 bases between them. The CDR3 has 15 amino acids.

This clonotype was seen repeatedly, ten times or more. The V and J genes are TRBV20-1 and TRBJ2-1; 9 bases are a match to TRBD2. The V and J ends lost 6 bases and 4 bases, in that order; junction bases with no gene match: 7. The CDR3 covers 14 residues. The germline CDR1 and CDR2 sequences are DFQATT and SNEGSKA (reference sequence). The CDR3 bases are TGCAGTGCGGCGGGGGGGGCGCAATACAATGAGCAGTTCTTC. It translates to CSAAGGAQYNEQFF.

This clonotype was seen ten or more times. The rearrangement links TRBV3-1 to TRBJ2-1; 11 bases agree with TRBD2. Germline trimming cut 0 bases from V and 5 bases from J; bases unmatched to any gene: 3. The CDR3 has 16 residues. Germline V gene lookup returns CDR1 LGHDT and CDR2 YNNKEL (reference sequence). DNA of the CDR3: TGTGCCAGCAGCCAAGAAAGACTAGCGGGGCACAATGAGCAGTTCTTC. Its protein product is CASSQERLAGHNEQFF.

This chain joins TRBV7-2 and TRBJ2-7; D might be TRBD2 (5 bases). Germline V CDR1 and CDR2: SGHTA, FQGNSA. The CDR3 runs 13 residues. Trimming shortened V by 2 bases and J by 9 bases, and 14 bases separated the two germline ends. The CDR3 reads CASSLSETSGQYF. The CDR3 DNA reads as TGTGCCAGCAGCTTATCAGAAACGAGCGGGCAGTACTTC.

V and J are TRBV28 and TRBJ2-1; D may be TRBD1 (5 bases). V lost 7 bases to trimming and J lost 3 bases, with 13 bases between them. The CDR3 has 14 residues. In germline, CDR1 is MDHEN, CDR2 SYDVKM. For the CDR3, the DNA is TGTGCCAGCACCGTAACACAGGACTACAATGAGCAGTTCTTC. Amino acids: CASTVTQDYNEQFF.

The rearrangement joins TRBV30 to TRBJ2-3; weak D call: TRBD1 (6 bases). This CDR3 has 13 residues. Between the trimmed V and J ends, which lost 4 bases and 6 bases, there was a span of 14 bases. Germline V gives CDR1 GTSNPN, CDR2 SVGIG (reference sequence). CDR3 bases: TGTGCCTGGACCGACAGGCCGATCGATACGCAGTATTTT. Translating it yields CAWTDRPIDTQYF.

This clonotype was seen repeatedly, ten times or more. The chain recombines TRBV11-2 with TRBJ2-5; D is possibly TRBD1 or TRBD2 (6 bases each). In germline, CDR1 is SGHAT, CDR2 FQNNGV. Trimming removed 5 bases at V and 5 bases at J, with 15 bases between. The CDR3 is 14 amino acids. The CDR3 spells CASSTTGGYETQYF. CDR3 in DNA: TGTGCCAGCAGCACGACAGGAGGGTACGAGACCCAGTACTTC.

This clonotype was found many times. This sequence joins TRBV29-1 and TRBJ1-1, with 7 bases that match TRBD1. The CDR3 spans 12 residues. V shed 7 bases, J shed 1 base, and the junction held 3 bases outside the gene matches. Per the germline V gene, CDR1 is SQVTM and CDR2 is ANQGSEA. CDR3 protein: CSAGQQNTEAFF. CDR3 coding DNA: TGCAGCGCGGGACAGCAGAACACTGAAGCTTTCTTT.

V gene TRBV13 combines with J gene TRBJ2-3; D is undetermined. CDR3 length equals 11 residues. Trimming cost V 6 bases and J 8 bases, with 9 bases left between them. The germline V gene has CDR1 PRHDT and CDR2 FYEKMQ (reference sequence). CDR3: CASSYIGTQYF. The DNA of the CDR3 is TGTGCCAGCAGTTACATCGGTACGCAGTATTTT.

In its sample, this clonotype was seen a few times. The J gene is TRBJ2-5, the V gene TRBV5-1, with 11 bases that match TRBD2. J lost 5 bases, V lost 3 bases, and 9 bases had no gene match. CDR3 length equals 16 residues. The germline V gene encodes CDR1 SGHRS and CDR2 YFSETQ. The chain's CDR3 is CASSCELAGEKETQYF. CDR3 nucleotides: TGCGCCAGCAGCTGTGAACTAGCGGGAGAGAAGGAGACCCAGTACTTC.

This clonotype was seen a few times. This rearrangement joins TRBV18 to TRBJ2-7, with 9 bases that match TRBD2. V lost 2 bases, J lost 1 base, and 9 bases stayed unmatched. Germline lookup yields CDR1 KGHSH and CDR2 LQKENI. This CDR3 region has 17 residues. The CDR3 protein is CASSPTSVAGGSYEQYF. The CDR3, as DNA: TGTGCCAGCTCACCAACTTCGGTGGCGGGAGGGTCCTACGAGCAGTACTTC.

This clonotype has a count of ten or more. The chain's CDR3 is CATQGWQDNQPQHF. The CDR3 DNA follows: TGTGCCACCCAGGGGTGGCAGGATAATCAGCCCCAGCATTTT. This rearrangement joins TRBV24-1 to TRBJ1-5; D is possibly TRBD1 (6 bases). This CDR3 spans 14 amino acids. The V gene's germline CDR1 is KGHDR and CDR2 SFDVKD. V shed 9 bases and J shed 4 bases, with 15 bases lying between them.

This clonotype was seen more than once but under ten times. The chain's CDR3 is CASSFAYTVNTEAFF. The CDR3 DNA reads as TGTGCCAGCAGCTTCGCGTATACTGTGAACACTGAAGCTTTCTTT. This chain connects TRBV7-9 to TRBJ1-1; unclear D gene. The V end lost 3 bases, the J end lost 0 bases, and 11 bases lay between the germline ends. The CDR3 extends over 15 amino acids. CDR1 and CDR2 (germline): SEHNR, FQNEAQ (reference sequence).

The rearrangement links TRBV6-1 to TRBJ2-7; 8 bases match TRBD2. The CDR3 sequence is 13 residues long. V trimming: 6 bases; J trimming: 6 bases; junction bases outside the gene matches: 7. Germline CDR1 is MNHNS and CDR2 is SASEGT. The CDR3 sequence: CASSPGGASEQYF. For the CDR3, the DNA is TGTGCCAGCAGCCCCGGGGGGGCTAGCGAGCAGTACTTC.